The clone carrying this T cell receptor (beta chain) was seen more than once but under ten times. The CDR3 length is 13 residues. CDR1 is GTSNPN, CDR2 SVGIG, per germline (reference sequence). Trimming took off 3 bases at V and 0 bases at J, with 9 bases between the two ends. The TCR library protocol was used to attach unique molecular identifiers. These identifiers were attached to individual cDNA molecules. TCRdb re-analysed the 5' RACE reads in MiXCR, keeping a single row per CDR3 protein. The data contain roughly 80,000 distinct CDR3 sequences, approximately 16% of them singletons. This record belongs to a study of early T cells in non-severe SARS-CoV-2 infection.

This sequence joins TRBV30 and TRBJ2-7, with no clear D. The sequence came from an adult who was a healthcare worker with PCR-confirmed SARS-CoV-2 infection or an uninfected control (not recorded which). The specimen sequenced was whole blood. In nucleotides, the CDR3 is TGTGCCTGGAGCCGCAGGAGCTCCTACGAGCAGTACTTC. This encodes CAWSRRSSYEQYF. Looking up the rest from reference TRBV30 and TRBJ2-7 gives the full variable domain: SQTIHQWPATLVQPVGSPLSLECTVEGTSNPNLYWYRQAAGRGLQLLFYSVGIGQISSEVPQNLSASRPQDRQFILSSKKLLLSDSGFYLCAWSRRSSYEQYFGPGTRLTVT.